This record covers a single T cell receptor beta chain. The authors' processing: Amplification with reference gene primers provided the estimates of nucleated cell counts. The assay was immunoSEQ multiplex PCR, and TCRdb's table has in-frame clones only and misses some. That table gives V, J and clone size, and the DNA gave D and trimming. Seen here are roughly 190,000 clones, about four fifths observed once, and the top ten hold about 8%. This specimen belongs to a study of blood T cell repertoires in COVID-19. Study context: Sites across the United States, Italy and Spain contributed samples from acute and convalescent COVID-19.

Trimming took 5 bases from V and 7 from J, leaving 17 bases between them. In germline, CDR1 is SEHNR, CDR2 FQNEAQ (reference sequence). The CDR3 covers 15 residues. This chain connects TRBV7-9 to TRBJ1-4; a weak D match, TRBD1 (5 bases). Sequencing was done on a sample of peripheral blood. This receptor was obtained from a woman aged 60-70 years with COVID-19, enrolled during active disease. The CDR3 bases are TGTGCCAGCAGCCCCACCCAGGGAGGGGTTGAAAAACTGTTTTTT. It specifies CASSPTQGGVEKLFF.